These 31 T cell receptor beta chains share one sample of origin, sequenced in a study of blood T cell repertoires in COVID-19. Method: immunoSEQ multiplex PCR; TCRdb's copy keeps in-frame clones and lacks some. The table shows under 300,000 clones, with 85% to 90% occurring only once. Sequencing was performed on peripheral blood. The receptor set was obtained from a woman aged 55 to 70 with COVID-19, enrolled during active disease.

Remarks on this clone: This sample includes further DNA sequences coding for the same CDR3. The chain is built from TRBV12-3 or TRBV12-4 and TRBJ1-1; D is unclear. V was clipped by 2 bases and J by 1 base, with 5 bases between them. CDR3 length: 13 residues. The CDR3 sequence: CASSLTENTEAFF. DNA of the CDR3: TGTGCCAGCAGTTTAACAGAGAACACTGAAGCTTTCTTT.

This chain joins TRBV3-1 (or the pseudogene TRBV3-2) and TRBJ1-5, with 8 bases identical to TRBD1. V shed 0 bases and J 3 bases; nucleotides not matched to a gene: 4. The CDR3 is 16 residues long. The germline V gene encodes CDR1 LGHDT and CDR2 YNNKEL (reference sequence). CDR3 DNA: TGTGCCAGCAGCCAAGACCAGGGGGCTTTCAATCAGCCCCAGCATTTT. This codes for CASSQDQGAFNQPQHF.

V is TRBV19 and J is TRBJ1-1, with 9 bases identical to TRBD1. The V gene end was trimmed by 4 bases and the J gene end by 14 bases; junction bases not matched to a gene: 14. Germline V gene sequence: CDR1 LNHDA, CDR2 SQIVND (reference sequence). The CDR3 length is 14 residues. CDR3 residues: CASSNAGTGYGKFF. The CDR3 DNA is TGTGCCAGTAGTAATGCCGGGACAGGGTACGGAAAATTCTTT.

Only one count was recorded for this clone. The V gene is TRBV19, the J gene TRBJ2-5; D not resolved. CDR3 length equals 13 residues. Germline CDR1 and CDR2: LNHDA and SQIVND (reference sequence). Trimming took off 4 bases at V and 5 bases at J, with 11 bases between the two ends. This CDR3 reads CASSTVSSETQYF. The CDR3 coding sequence is TGTGCCAGTAGTACAGTATCGTCGGAGACCCAGTACTTC.

The chain couples TRBV5-1 to TRBJ1-1; 7 nucleotides line up with TRBD1. The germline CDR1 and CDR2 sequences are SGHRS and YFSETQ. The CDR3 is made up of 17 amino acids. V lost 3 bases to trimming and J lost 0 bases; unmatched junction nucleotides: 11. The CDR3 protein is CASSSRQGVFLNTEAFF. CDR3 in DNA: TGCGCCAGCAGCTCCCGACAGGGTGTTTTTCTGAACACTGAAGCTTTCTTT. The full variable domain, in which reference TRBV5-1 and TRBJ1-1 provide the parts outside the CDR3, is KAGVTQTPRYLIKTRGQQVTLSCSPISGHRSVSWYQQTPGQGLQFLFEYFSETQRNKGNFPGRFSGRQFSNSRSEMNVSTLELGDSALYLCASSSRQGVFLNTEAFFGQGTRLTVV.

The chain couples TRBV5-1 to TRBJ1-2, with 7 bases identical to TRBD1. There are 11 residues in the CDR3. Looked up from germline, CDR1 is SGHRS and CDR2 is YFSETQ. V gave up 7 bases and J gave up 3 bases; unmatched junction bases: 0. The CDR3 region is CASGQDYGYTF. CDR3 nucleotides: TGCGCCAGCGGACAGGACTATGGCTACACCTTC.

CDR3 sequence (DNA): TGTGCCAGCAGCGTAGGGGCGCCAGATACGCAGTATTTT. Its translation is CASSVGAPDTQYF. The J gene is TRBJ2-3, the V gene TRBV9; D is undetermined. This CDR3 has 13 amino acids. Germline loops: CDR1 SGDLS, CDR2 YYNGEE. The V end was cut by 0 bases, the J end by 4 bases, with 6 bases between.

This clone was seen just once. The CDR3 coding sequence is TGTGCCAGCAGCGTAGGCTCCGGGGGAAACACCATATATTTT. It encodes CASSVGSGGNTIYF. The V and J genes are TRBV9 and TRBJ1-3; D gene uncertain. The V end was cut by 0 bases, the J end by 4 bases, with 8 bases between. Germline CDR1 is SGDLS and CDR2 is YYNGEE. The CDR3 runs to 14 residues.

The chain uses TRBV19 and TRBJ1-1, with D perhaps TRBD1 (5 bases). V lost 6 bases and J 5 bases, leaving 10 bases between the germline ends. Germline V CDR1 and CDR2: LNHDA, SQIVND (reference sequence). This CDR3 comprises 12 residues. The CDR3 coding sequence is TGTGCCAGTAGGGCAGGGTGGACTGAAGCTTTCTTT. It codes for CASRAGWTEAFF.

This clone has only one observation. The rearrangement links TRBV15 to TRBJ1-4, with 10 bases matching TRBD1. The V gene's germline CDR1 is LNHNV and CDR2 YYDKDF (reference sequence). J lost 8 bases, V lost 1 base, and 13 bases had no gene match. The CDR3 has 18 amino acids. The CDR3 DNA is TGTGCCACCAGCAGAGGAGGGACAGGGGACCTACGCCGGGAAAAACTGTTTTTT. Translating gives CATSRGGTGDLRREKLFF.

The J gene is TRBJ2-5, the V gene TRBV20-1; maybe TRBD2 (5 bases). CDR3 length: 17 residues. V shed 3 bases and J shed 5 bases, with 25 bases lying between them. Germline V gene data show CDR1 as DFQATT and CDR2 as SNEGSKA (reference sequence). The CDR3 sequence: CSASTKEGGSIRETQYF. The CDR3 bases are TGCAGTGCTAGTACCAAAGAGGGTGGATCTATCCGGGAGACCCAGTACTTC.

This chain connects TRBV7-9 to TRBJ2-5; 9 nucleotides line up with TRBD2. This CDR3 is built from 14 residues. Trimming took 5 bases from V and 4 from J; bases not matched to a gene: 5. Germline V gives CDR1 SEHNR, CDR2 FQNEAQ (reference sequence). Written as DNA, the CDR3 is TGTGCCAGCAGCACTGGGACTAGCAGAGAGACCCAGTACTTC. Its protein product is CASSTGTSRETQYF.

V is TRBV7-2 and J is TRBJ2-7, with a weak D call TRBD1 (5 bases). The V end was cut by 5 bases, the J end by 9 bases, with 17 bases between. The length of the CDR3 is 13 residues. Germline CDR1 reads SGHTA; CDR2 reads FQGNSA. The CDR3 sequence is CASSHGSREGQYF. CDR3 coding DNA: TGTGCCAGCAGCCACGGCAGCAGGGAAGGGCAGTACTTC.

V is TRBV30 and J is TRBJ2-1; D is unclear. The CDR3 runs to 11 residues. Germline V gene lookup returns CDR1 GTSNPN and CDR2 SVGIG (reference sequence). The V end was cut by 0 bases, the J end by 12 bases, with 9 bases between. CDR3 sequence: CAWSVRTGQFF. CDR3 in DNA: TGTGCCTGGAGTGTACGTACGGGGCAGTTCTTC.

This clone appeared a single time. The chain joins TRBV5-8 to TRBJ2-1, with TRBD2 identical over 8 bases. Germline V CDR1 and CDR2: SGHTS, YDEGEE. The J segment lost 9 bases and the V segment lost 1 base, leaving 6 bases of the junction unmatched. This CDR3 comprises 14 residues. The CDR3 loop is CASSLTGGASEQFF. The CDR3 bases are TGTGCCAGCAGCTTGACGGGGGGGGCGAGTGAGCAGTTCTTC.

This chain joins TRBV6-2 or TRBV6-3 and TRBJ2-1; TRBD2 matches at 10 bases. This CDR3 is built from 16 residues. With V trimmed by 6 bases and J by 1 base, 6 bases remained unmatched. Germline loops: CDR1 MNHEY, CDR2 SVGEGT. This chain's CDR3 is CASSPPTSGSYNEQFF. The CDR3 region has the DNA TGTGCCAGCAGCCCCCCGACTAGCGGGTCCTACAATGAGCAGTTCTTC.

This chain uses TRBV5-1 with TRBJ1-5; no clear D gene. Per the germline V gene, CDR1 is SGHRS and CDR2 is YFSETQ. This CDR3 region has 14 residues. Trimming took 0 bases from V and 6 from J, leaving 10 bases between them. CDR3 bases: TGCGCCAGCAGCTTGGAGAGAGCGGGTCAGCCCCAGCATTTT. Encoded protein: CASSLERAGQPQHF.

The rearrangement joins TRBV18 to TRBJ1-6; D remains ambiguous. CDR3 length: 14 residues. Trimming stripped 5 bases from V and 8 bases from J, with 13 bases between. Germline lookup yields CDR1 KGHSH and CDR2 LQKENI. CDR3 protein: CASSIRDLDSPLHF. CDR3 bases: TGTGCCAGCTCAATTCGAGATCTGGATTCACCCCTCCACTTT.

The rearrangement links TRBV5-6 to TRBJ1-6; D is ambiguous. The CDR3 covers 16 residues. CDR1 is SGHDT, CDR2 YYEEEE, per germline. The V gene lost 1 base and the J gene lost 0 bases, with 8 bases spanning the gap. CDR3 DNA: TGTGCCAGCAGCTTGACGGGAAGCTCCTATAATTCACCCCTCCACTTT. It translates to CASSLTGSSYNSPLHF.

The rearrangement links TRBV6-2 or TRBV6-3 to TRBJ1-4; a possible D gene is TRBD1 (6 bases). V dropped 1 base and J dropped 2 bases, with 14 bases sitting between them. CDR3 length: 17 residues. The germline V gene has CDR1 MNHEY and CDR2 SVGEGT. The CDR3 spells CASSYLQGLGTNEKLFF. The CDR3 DNA is TGTGCCAGCAGTTACTTACAGGGATTGGGTACTAATGAAAAACTGTTTTTT.

This rearrangement joins TRBV7-9 to TRBJ1-1, with 8 bases lining up with TRBD1. Germline V lookup: CDR1 SEHNR, CDR2 FQNEAQ (reference sequence). The CDR3 runs 16 residues. J lost 3 bases, V lost 3 bases, and 9 bases had no gene match. CDR3: CASSLLTGGRDTEAFF. CDR3 DNA sequence: TGTGCCAGCAGCTTGCTTACAGGGGGAAGAGACACTGAAGCTTTCTTT.

The chain links TRBV19 to TRBJ1-6, with 9 bases lining up with TRBD1. The junction had 16 bases not matched to a gene; V was cut back by 5 bases and J by 8 bases. Germline CDR1 and CDR2: LNHDA and SQIVND (reference sequence). There are 18 residues in the CDR3. CDR3 nucleotide sequence: TGTGCCAGTAGTCCCCTCCGGACAGGGGTGTTTGTTGATTCACCCCTCCACTTT. It specifies CASSPLRTGVFVDSPLHF. The complete variable domain, with remaining parts taken from reference TRBV19 and TRBJ1-6, reads DGGITQSPKYLFRKEGQNVTLSCEQNLNHDAMYWYRQDPGQGLRLIYYSQIVNDFQKGDIAEGYSVSREKKESFPLTVTSAQKNPTAFYLCASSPLRTGVFVDSPLHFGNGTRLTVT.

This clone was detected only once. The V call is TRBV7-3, the J call TRBJ2-2, with 8 bases matching TRBD2. This CDR3 has 13 amino acids. Unmatched junction bases numbered 2, after V lost 5 bases and J lost 6 bases. In germline, CDR1 is SGHTA, CDR2 FQGTGA. The DNA of the CDR3 is TGTGCCAGCAGCGCTAGCGGGTCCGGGGAGCTGTTTTTT. Its translation: CASSASGSGELFF.

Only a few counts were recorded for this clone. The chain is built from TRBV19 and TRBJ1-5; D remains ambiguous. V lost 3 bases, J lost 5 bases, and 5 bases lay in between. CDR1 and CDR2 from the germline V gene are LNHDA and SQIVND (reference sequence). This CDR3 is 12 amino acids long. In DNA, the CDR3 is TGTGCCAGTAGTATGAGGTATCAGCCCCAGCATTTT. Translation gives CASSMRYQPQHF.

The V and J genes are TRBV24-1 and TRBJ2-7; 8 bases are shared with TRBD2. Unmatched junction bases numbered 25, after V lost 4 bases and J lost 6 bases. There are 20 residues in the CDR3. The germline gives CDR1 KGHDR, CDR2 SFDVKD. The DNA for the CDR3 is TGTGCCACCAGTGAGTGCCACGGGACTAGTCTTTCCACTATAGGGCTCGAGCAGTACTTC. Amino acids: CATSECHGTSLSTIGLEQYF.

The CDR3 bases are TGTGCCAGTAGCCCCCCTCCGGGGGCAACTAATGAAAAACTGTTTTTT. Translation gives CASSPPPGATNEKLFF. The chain combines TRBV19 with TRBJ1-4, with a possible D match to TRBD1 (5 bases). The germline V gene has CDR1 LNHDA and CDR2 SQIVND (reference sequence). V was clipped by 6 bases and J by 0 bases, with 14 bases between them. The CDR3 is made up of 16 amino acids.

V usage is TRBV19 and J usage is TRBJ2-4, with D maybe TRBD1 (6 bases). The CDR3 consists of 16 residues. The V gene's germline CDR1 is LNHDA and CDR2 SQIVND (reference sequence). Trimming took 4 bases from V and 0 from J, leaving 13 bases between them. In DNA form, the CDR3 reads TGTGCCAGTAGTACTGACAGGCTTATAGCCAAAAACATTCAGTACTTC. This translates into CASSTDRLIAKNIQYF. Looking up the rest from reference TRBV19 and TRBJ2-4 gives the full variable domain: DGGITQSPKYLFRKEGQNVTLSCEQNLNHDAMYWYRQDPGQGLRLIYYSQIVNDFQKGDIAEGYSVSREKKESFPLTVTSAQKNPTAFYLCASSTDRLIAKNIQYFGAGTRLSVL.

A remark on this clone: Mismatch with germline at one junction end may stem from a read error. The rearrangement links TRBV10-3 to TRBJ2-3; perhaps TRBD1 as D (5 bases). Germline values: CDR1 ENHRY, CDR2 SYGVKD. The CDR3 is made up of 15 amino acids. This CDR3 reads CASSGGTRGPDTQYF. The CDR3 nucleotides are TGTGCCAGCAGTGGCGGCACAAGGGGCCCAGATACGCAGTATTTT.

This clone was counted a single time. This chain joins TRBV7-2 and TRBJ1-5; D is uncertain. Trimming removed 1 base from V and 3 bases from J, with 10 bases in between. The CDR3 is 15 residues long. Germline lookup yields CDR1 SGHTA and CDR2 FQGNSA. Written as DNA, the CDR3 is TGTGCCAGCAGCTTAGTTGGGCAGGTCAATCAGCCCCAGCATTTT. It codes for CASSLVGQVNQPQHF.

Only one count was recorded for this clone. V usage is TRBV15 and J usage is TRBJ2-4; D is perhaps TRBD1 (5 bases). Germline V gene lookup returns CDR1 LNHNV and CDR2 YYDKDF (reference sequence). The CDR3 spans 15 residues. V shed 2 bases and J shed 2 bases, with 10 bases lying between them. The CDR3 spells CATSRQGLTKNIQYF. Here the CDR3 DNA reads TGTGCCACCAGCAGACAGGGTTTGACCAAAAACATTCAGTACTTC. Together with reference TRBV15 and TRBJ2-4, the CDR3 gives the full variable domain: DAMVIQNPRYQVTQFGKPVTLSCSQTLNHNVMYWYQQKSSQAPKLLFHYYDKDFNNEADTPDNFQSRRPNTSFCFLDIRSPGLGDTAMYLCATSRQGLTKNIQYFGAGTRLSVL.

This rearrangement joins TRBV15 to TRBJ1-1; D is perhaps TRBD1 (5 bases). Per germline, CDR1 LNHNV and CDR2 YYDKDF (reference sequence). Trimming took off 3 bases at V and 1 base at J, with 12 bases between the two ends. The CDR3 extends over 15 amino acids. The CDR3: CATSSEPGGNTEAFF. Written as DNA, the CDR3 is TGTGCCACCAGCAGTGAACCGGGGGGGAACACTGAAGCTTTCTTT.